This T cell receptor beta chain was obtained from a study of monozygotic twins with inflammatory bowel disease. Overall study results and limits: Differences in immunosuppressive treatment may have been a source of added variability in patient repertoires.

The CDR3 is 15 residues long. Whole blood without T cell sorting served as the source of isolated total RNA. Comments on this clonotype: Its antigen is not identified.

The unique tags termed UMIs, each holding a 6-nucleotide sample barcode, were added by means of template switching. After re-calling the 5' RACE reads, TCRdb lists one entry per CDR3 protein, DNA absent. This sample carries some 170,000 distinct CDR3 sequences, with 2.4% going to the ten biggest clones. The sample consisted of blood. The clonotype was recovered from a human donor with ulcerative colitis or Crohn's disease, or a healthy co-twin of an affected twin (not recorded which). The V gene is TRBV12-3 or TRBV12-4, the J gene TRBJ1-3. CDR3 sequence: CASSFLGFSGNTIYF.